This T cell receptor beta chain comes out of a study of cytomegalovirus exposure and HLA in healthy donors. Study overall: Researchers found that about four fifths of just under 400 genotyped donors fell within the Caucasian-associated ancestry cluster.

A multiplex PCR was run with 60 Vbeta primers and 13 Jbeta primers. Authors' processing steps: Counted up in a later analysis, unique TCR beta chains came to 65 million to 80 million, with around 12 million shared. Profiling relied on immunoSEQ multiplex PCR, and the TCRdb table lists in-frame clones only, not all of them. That table supplies the V and J calls and clone size; D and trimming were determined from the DNA. The table shows 120,000 or so clones, with around 77% occurring only once. Germline V gives CDR1 SQVTM, CDR2 ANQGSEA. The CDR3 is made up of 14 amino acids. V was cut by 7 bases and J by 4 bases, with 16 bases left in between.

The specimen was PBMCs. This chain links TRBV29-1 with TRBJ2-2; tentative D call: TRBD2 (6 bases). The clonotype originates from a human donor in good health. CDR3 amino acids: CSAGVAAGTGELFF. The CDR3, as DNA: TGCAGCGCTGGTGTAGCAGCGGGCACCGGGGAGCTGTTTTTT.